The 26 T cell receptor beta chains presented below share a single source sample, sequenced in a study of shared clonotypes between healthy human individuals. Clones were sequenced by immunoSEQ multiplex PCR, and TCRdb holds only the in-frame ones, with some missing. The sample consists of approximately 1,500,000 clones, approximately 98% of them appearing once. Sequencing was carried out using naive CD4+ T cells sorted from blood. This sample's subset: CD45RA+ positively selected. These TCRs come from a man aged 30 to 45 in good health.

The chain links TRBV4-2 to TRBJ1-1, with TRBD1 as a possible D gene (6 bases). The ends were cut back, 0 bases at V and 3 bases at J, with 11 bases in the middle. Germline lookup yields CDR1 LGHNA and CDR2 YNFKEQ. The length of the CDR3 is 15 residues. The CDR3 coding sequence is TGTGCCAGCAGCCAAGAGGGGGCTAGAGACACTGAAGCTTTCTTT. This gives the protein CASSQEGARDTEAFF.

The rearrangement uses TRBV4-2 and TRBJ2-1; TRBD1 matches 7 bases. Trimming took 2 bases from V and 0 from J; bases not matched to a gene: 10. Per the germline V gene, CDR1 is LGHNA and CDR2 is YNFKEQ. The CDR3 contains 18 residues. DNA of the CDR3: TGTGCCAGCAGCCAACACGAGACAGGACAGGACTCCTACAATGAGCAGTTCTTC. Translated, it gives CASSQHETGQDSYNEQFF.

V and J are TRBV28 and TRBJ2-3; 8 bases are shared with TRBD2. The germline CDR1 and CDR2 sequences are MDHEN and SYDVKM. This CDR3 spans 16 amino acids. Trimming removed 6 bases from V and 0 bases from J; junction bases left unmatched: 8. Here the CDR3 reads CASSQTSGLSTDTQYF. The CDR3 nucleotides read TGTGCCAGCAGCCAAACTAGCGGACTAAGCACAGATACGCAGTATTTT.

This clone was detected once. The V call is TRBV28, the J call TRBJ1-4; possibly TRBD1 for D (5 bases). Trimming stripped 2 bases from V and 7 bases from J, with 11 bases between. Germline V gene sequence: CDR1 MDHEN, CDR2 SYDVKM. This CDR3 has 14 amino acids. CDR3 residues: CASSLSRRAEKLFF. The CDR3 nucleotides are TGTGCCAGCAGTTTAAGTCGCAGGGCTGAAAAACTGTTTTTT.

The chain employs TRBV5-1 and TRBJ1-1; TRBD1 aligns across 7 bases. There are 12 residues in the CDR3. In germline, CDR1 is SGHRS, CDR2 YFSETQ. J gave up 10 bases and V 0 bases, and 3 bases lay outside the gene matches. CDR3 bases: TGCGCCAGCAGCTTGGAACAGGGGCGAGCTTTCTTT. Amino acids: CASSLEQGRAFF.

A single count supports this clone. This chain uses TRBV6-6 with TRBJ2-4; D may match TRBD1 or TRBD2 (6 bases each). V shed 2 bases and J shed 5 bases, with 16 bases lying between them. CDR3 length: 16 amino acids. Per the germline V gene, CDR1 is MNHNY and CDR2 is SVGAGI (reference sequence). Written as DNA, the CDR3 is TGTGCCAGCAGTTACAGGGGTTACGGGGGCGAAAACATTCAGTACTTC. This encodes CASSYRGYGGENIQYF.

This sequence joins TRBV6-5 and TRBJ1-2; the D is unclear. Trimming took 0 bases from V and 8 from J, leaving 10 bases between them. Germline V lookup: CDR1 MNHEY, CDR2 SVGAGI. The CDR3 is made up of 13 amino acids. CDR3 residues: CASSYSTLGGYTF. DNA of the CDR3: TGTGCCAGCAGTTACTCGACATTGGGGGGCTACACCTTC.

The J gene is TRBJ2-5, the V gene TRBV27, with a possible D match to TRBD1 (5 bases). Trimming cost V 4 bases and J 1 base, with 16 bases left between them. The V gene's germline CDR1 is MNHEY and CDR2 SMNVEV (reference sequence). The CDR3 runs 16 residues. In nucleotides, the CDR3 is TGTGCCAGCAGTTGGGATGCACCAGGGCCCCAAGAGACCCAGTACTTC. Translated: CASSWDAPGPQETQYF.

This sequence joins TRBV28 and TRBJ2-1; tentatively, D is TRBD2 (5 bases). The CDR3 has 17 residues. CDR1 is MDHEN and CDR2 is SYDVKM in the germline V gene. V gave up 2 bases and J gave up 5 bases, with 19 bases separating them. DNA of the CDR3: TGTGCCAGCAGTTTACCGCGTCGGGTCGCCGGGAACAATGAGCAGTTCTTC. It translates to CASSLPRRVAGNNEQFF.

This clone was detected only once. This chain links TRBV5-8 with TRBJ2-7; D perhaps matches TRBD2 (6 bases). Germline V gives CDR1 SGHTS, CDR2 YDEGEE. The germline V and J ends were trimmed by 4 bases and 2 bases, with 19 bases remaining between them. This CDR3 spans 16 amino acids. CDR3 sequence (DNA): TGTGCCAGCAGCCGCAGACGGACTACCCCCGCCTACGAGCAGTACTTC. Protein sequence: CASSRRRTTPAYEQYF.

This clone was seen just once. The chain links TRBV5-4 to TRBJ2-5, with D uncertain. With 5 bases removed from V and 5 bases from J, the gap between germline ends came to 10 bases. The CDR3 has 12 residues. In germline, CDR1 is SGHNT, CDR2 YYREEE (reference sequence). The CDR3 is CASSSGWETQYF. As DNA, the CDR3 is TGTGCCAGCAGTTCCGGCTGGGAGACCCAGTACTTC.

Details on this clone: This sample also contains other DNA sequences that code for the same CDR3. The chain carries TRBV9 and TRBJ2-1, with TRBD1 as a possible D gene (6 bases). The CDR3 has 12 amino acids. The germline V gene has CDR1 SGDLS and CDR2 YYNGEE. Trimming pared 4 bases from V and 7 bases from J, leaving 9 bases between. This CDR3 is CASSTTGNEQFF. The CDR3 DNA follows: TGTGCCAGCAGCACGACAGGAAATGAGCAGTTCTTC.

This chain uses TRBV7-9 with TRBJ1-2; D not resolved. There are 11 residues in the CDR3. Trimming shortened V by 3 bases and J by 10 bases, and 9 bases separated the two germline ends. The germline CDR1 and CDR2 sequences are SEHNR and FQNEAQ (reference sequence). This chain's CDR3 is CASSFTDLYTF. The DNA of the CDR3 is TGTGCCAGCAGCTTCACAGACCTCTACACCTTC.

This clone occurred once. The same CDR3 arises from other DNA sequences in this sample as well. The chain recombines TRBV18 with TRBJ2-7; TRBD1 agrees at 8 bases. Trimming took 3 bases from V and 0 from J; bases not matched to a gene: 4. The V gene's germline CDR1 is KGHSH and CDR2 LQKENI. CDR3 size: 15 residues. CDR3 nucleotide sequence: TGTGCCAGCTCACCCGGGACAGGTCCCTCCTACGAGCAGTACTTC. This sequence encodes CASSPGTGPSYEQYF.

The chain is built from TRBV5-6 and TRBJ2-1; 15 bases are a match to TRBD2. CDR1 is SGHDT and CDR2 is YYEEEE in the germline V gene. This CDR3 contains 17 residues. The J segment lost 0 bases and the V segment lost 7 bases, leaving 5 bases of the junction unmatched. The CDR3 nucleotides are TGTGCCAGCGGAGGGACTAGCGGGAGGACCTCCTACAATGAGCAGTTCTTC. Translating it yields CASGGTSGRTSYNEQFF. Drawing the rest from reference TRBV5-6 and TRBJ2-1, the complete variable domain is DAGVTQSPTHLIKTRGQQVTLRCSPKSGHDTVSWYQQALGQGPQFIFQYYEEEERQRGNFPDRFSGHQFPNYSSELNVNALLLGDSALYLCASGGTSGRTSYNEQFFGPGTRLTVL.

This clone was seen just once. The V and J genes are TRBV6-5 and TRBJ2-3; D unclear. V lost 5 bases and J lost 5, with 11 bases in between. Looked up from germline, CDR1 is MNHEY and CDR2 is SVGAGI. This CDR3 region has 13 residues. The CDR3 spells CASSPRWEDTQYF. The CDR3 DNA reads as TGTGCCAGCAGTCCTCGGTGGGAAGATACGCAGTATTTT.

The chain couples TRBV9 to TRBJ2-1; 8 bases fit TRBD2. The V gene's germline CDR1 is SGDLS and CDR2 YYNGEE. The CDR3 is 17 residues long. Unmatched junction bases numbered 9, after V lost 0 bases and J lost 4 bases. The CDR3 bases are TGTGCCAGCAGCGTAGTACCCGGGGCGGGAGGTTACAATGAGCAGTTCTTC. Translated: CASSVVPGAGGYNEQFF.

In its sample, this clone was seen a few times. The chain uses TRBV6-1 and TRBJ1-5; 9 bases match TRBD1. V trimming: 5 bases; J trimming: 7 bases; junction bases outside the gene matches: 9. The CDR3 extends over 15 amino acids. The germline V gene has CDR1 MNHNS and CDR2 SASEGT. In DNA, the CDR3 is TGTGCCAGCAGTTCCGGACAGGGGTTGAACCAGCCCCAGCATTTT. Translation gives CASSSGQGLNQPQHF.

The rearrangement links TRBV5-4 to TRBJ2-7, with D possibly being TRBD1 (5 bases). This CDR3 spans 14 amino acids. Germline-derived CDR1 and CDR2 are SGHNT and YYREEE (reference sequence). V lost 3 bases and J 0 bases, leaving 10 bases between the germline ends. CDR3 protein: CASSSQVTSYEQYF. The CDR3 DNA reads TGTGCCAGCAGCTCACAGGTGACCTCCTACGAGCAGTACTTC. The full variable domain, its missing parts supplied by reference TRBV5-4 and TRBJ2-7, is ETGVTQSPTHLIKTRGQQVTLRCSSQSGHNTVSWYQQALGQGPQFIFQYYREEENGRGNFPPRFSGLQFPNYSSELNVNALELDDSALYLCASSSQVTSYEQYFGPGTRLTVT.

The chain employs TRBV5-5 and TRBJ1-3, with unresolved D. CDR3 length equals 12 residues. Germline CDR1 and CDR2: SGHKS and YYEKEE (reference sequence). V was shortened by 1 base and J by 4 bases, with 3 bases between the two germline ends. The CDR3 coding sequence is TGTGCCAGCAGCTTGCTCGGAAACACCATATATTTT. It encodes CASSLLGNTIYF.

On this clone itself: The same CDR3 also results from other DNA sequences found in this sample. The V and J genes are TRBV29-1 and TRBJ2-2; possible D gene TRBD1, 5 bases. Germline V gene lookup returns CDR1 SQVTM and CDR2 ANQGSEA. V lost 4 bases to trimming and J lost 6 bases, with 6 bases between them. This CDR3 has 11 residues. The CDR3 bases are TGCAGCGTTGGGGGCCCCGGGGAGCTGTTTTTT. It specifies CSVGGPGELFF.

CDR3 region: CASSQPAGTGGEKLFF. The CDR3 DNA sequence: TGTGCCAGCTCACAACCAGCCGGGACAGGGGGTGAAAAACTGTTTTTT. The rearrangement links TRBV18 to TRBJ1-4; TRBD1 matches at 11 bases. The germline V gene has CDR1 KGHSH and CDR2 LQKENI. Trimming took 4 bases from V and 7 from J; bases not matched to a gene: 8. The CDR3 loop spans 16 amino acids.

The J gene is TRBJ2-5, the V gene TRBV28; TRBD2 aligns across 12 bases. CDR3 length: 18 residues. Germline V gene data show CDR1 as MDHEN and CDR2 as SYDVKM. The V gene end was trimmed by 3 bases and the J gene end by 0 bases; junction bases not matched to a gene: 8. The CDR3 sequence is CASSFLLAGGAYQETQYF. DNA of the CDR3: TGTGCCAGCAGTTTCCTTCTAGCGGGAGGGGCGTACCAAGAGACCCAGTACTTC.

The CDR3 DNA reads as TGTGCCAGCATCCGACTCTTATCCGGGAAGATAAACACCGGGGAGCTGTTTTTT. This gives the protein CASIRLLSGKINTGELFF. This chain connects TRBV5-6 to TRBJ2-2; D may be TRBD2 (5 bases). The CDR3 sequence is 18 residues long. Between the trimmed V and J ends, which lost 6 bases and 2 bases, there was a span of 23 bases. Germline values: CDR1 SGHDT, CDR2 YYEEEE.

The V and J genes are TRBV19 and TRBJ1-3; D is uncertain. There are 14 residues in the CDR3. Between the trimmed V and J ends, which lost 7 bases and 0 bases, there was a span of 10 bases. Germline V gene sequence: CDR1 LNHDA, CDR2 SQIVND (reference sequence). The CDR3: CASTEPSSGNTIYF. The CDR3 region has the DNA TGTGCCAGTACCGAACCTAGCTCTGGAAACACCATATATTTT.

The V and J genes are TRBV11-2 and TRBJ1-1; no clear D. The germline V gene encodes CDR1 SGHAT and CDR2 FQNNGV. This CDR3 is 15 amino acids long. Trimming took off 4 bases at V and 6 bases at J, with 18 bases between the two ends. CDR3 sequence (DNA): TGTGCCAGCAGCTCCCCCCCTTTCCCATACGCTGAAGCTTTCTTT. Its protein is CASSSPPFPYAEAFF.